The 4 T cell receptor beta chains below all came from one sample that was sequenced in a study of cytotoxic CD8 clonotypes in ibrutinib-treated CLL. The protocol was immunoSEQ multiplex PCR, while the TCRdb copy is restricted to in-frame clones and leaves out a portion. The sample consists of roughly 63,000 clones, less than 60% of them appearing once. Sequencing used PBMCs, obtained after 12 months of ibrutinib treatment. These receptors all come from a human donor with chronic lymphocytic leukemia.

This chain links TRBV5-1 with TRBJ2-7; D could derive from TRBD1 or TRBD2 (6 bases each). Germline CDR1 is SGHRS and CDR2 is YFSETQ. The CDR3 totals 15 residues. V was shortened by 6 bases and J by 6 bases, with 22 bases between the two germline ends. CDR3 nucleotide sequence: TGCGCCAGCACAACGGGGGCTGCCCTTCGGGGCGAGCAGTACTTC. It specifies CASTTGAALRGEQYF.

V usage is TRBV7-7 and J usage is TRBJ1-5, with D perhaps matching TRBD1 (5 bases). Germline V gene data show CDR1 as SSHAT and CDR2 as FNYEAQ (reference sequence). V dropped 6 bases and J dropped 0 bases, with 12 bases sitting between them. This CDR3 region has 15 residues. The CDR3 DNA reads as TGTGCCAGCAGGTACCGACAGTATAGCAATCAGCCCCAGCATTTT. Translating gives CASRYRQYSNQPQHF.

The DNA of the CDR3 is TGTGCCAGCAGCCCTAGCGGTCACAAAAGCTACGAGCAGTACTTC. It encodes CASSPSGHKSYEQYF. The chain carries TRBV7-2 and TRBJ2-7, with 7 bases aligning to TRBD2. Germline V CDR1 and CDR2: SGHTA, FQGNSA. The CDR3 has 15 residues. V trimming: 5 bases; J trimming: 3 bases; junction bases outside the gene matches: 10.

This clone appeared a few times. CDR3 DNA: TGCAGTGCTAGGGACGTAGATACGCAGTATTTT. This encodes CSARDVDTQYF. The rearrangement joins TRBV20-1 to TRBJ2-3; the D is unclear. The V and J ends lost 3 bases and 5 bases respectively, with 6 bases between them. CDR1 is DFQATT and CDR2 is SNEGSKA in the germline V gene (reference sequence). The CDR3 spans 11 residues.